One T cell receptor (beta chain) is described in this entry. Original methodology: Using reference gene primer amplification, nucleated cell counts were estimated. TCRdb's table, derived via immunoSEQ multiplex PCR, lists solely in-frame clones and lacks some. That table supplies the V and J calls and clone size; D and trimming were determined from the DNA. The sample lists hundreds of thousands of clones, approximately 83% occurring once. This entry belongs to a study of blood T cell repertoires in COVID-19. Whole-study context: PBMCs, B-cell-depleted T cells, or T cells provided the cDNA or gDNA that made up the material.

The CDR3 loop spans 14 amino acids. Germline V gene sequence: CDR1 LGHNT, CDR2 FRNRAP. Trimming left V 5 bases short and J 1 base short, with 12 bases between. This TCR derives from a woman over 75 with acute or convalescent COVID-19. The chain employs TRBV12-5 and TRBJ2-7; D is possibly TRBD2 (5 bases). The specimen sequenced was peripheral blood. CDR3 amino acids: CASGPGGQSYEQYF. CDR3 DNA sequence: TGTGCTAGTGGTCCTGGCGGGCAGTCCTACGAGCAGTACTTC.